This TCR beta chain originates from a study of blood T cell repertoires in COVID-19. Study overall: Specimens from acute and convalescent COVID-19 originated in the United States, Italy and Spain. The cDNA or gDNA used as material had been derived from T cells, B-cell-depleted T cells, or PBMCs.

Germline CDR1 reads KGHSH; CDR2 reads LQKENI. Trimming left V 2 bases short and J 2 bases short, with 7 bases between. The CDR3 has 13 amino acids. Some clones are missing from TCRdb's copy, which holds only in-frame ones; the method was immunoSEQ multiplex PCR. Of fewer than 250,000 clones listed, about 91% were seen once; the top ten hold roughly 14%. This clone was counted a few times. This same CDR3 is encoded by further DNA sequences in the sample. This receptor was identified in a woman between 45 and 65 years old with acute COVID-19. Material: PBMCs or T cells enriched from blood (not recorded which). The chain recombines TRBV18 with TRBJ2-7; D is unresolved. As DNA, the CDR3 is TGTGCCAGCTCACCAACCCAGACCTACGAGCAGTACTTC. Protein: CASSPTQTYEQYF.